These T cell receptor beta chains were read from a single sample in a study of blood T cell repertoires in COVID-19. Clones were sequenced by immunoSEQ multiplex PCR, and TCRdb holds only the in-frame ones, with some missing. The table includes about 44,000 clones, approximately 82% detected once. Sequencing used peripheral blood. These receptors all stem from a woman between 65 and 79 years old with acute or convalescent COVID-19. CDR3s include the opening cysteine and the closing phenylalanine or tryptophan.

J,V,CDR3
TRBJ1-6,TRBV6-6,CASGGASYNSPLHF
TRBJ1-2,TRBV2,CASSLILGGQFGYTF
TRBJ1-2,TRBV13,CASSPGAGFNYGYTF
TRBJ1-1,TRBV12-2,CARTYIAGGCEAFF
TRBJ1-3,TRBV28,CASSFRTGLLSGNTIYF
TRBJ2-7,TRBV7-3,CASSIEAGTYYEQYF
TRBJ2-1,TRBV27,CASSLIYGSLSYNEQFF
TRBJ2-5,TRBV19,CASSITPGTSHEETQYF
TRBJ2-5,TRBV7-9,CASSPQGGEKTQYF
TRBJ2-3,TRBV10-3,CATGQKDTDTQYF
TRBJ2-2,TRBV5-6,CASSLAGPGELFF
TRBJ2-7,TRBV10-3,CAINYRGLDSDEQYF
TRBJ2-3,TRBV7-8,CASSLREGSSTDTQYF
TRBJ1-1,TRBV23-1,CASKHTEAFF
TRBJ1-1,TRBV11-3,CASSLGQGEAFF
TRBJ1-3,TRBV30,CAWSVSRGVHTIYF
TRBJ1-1,TRBV30,CAWDGLGGAFF
TRBJ2-5,TRBV12-3/TRBV12-4,CASSWGHGETQYF
TRBJ2-1,TRBV28,CASSLGANEQFF
TRBJ1-6,TRBV19,CASTLGDRGGSPLHF
TRBJ2-2,TRBV19,CASHKTGNPNTGELFF
TRBJ2-7,TRBV7-3,CASSLIGGRGEQYF